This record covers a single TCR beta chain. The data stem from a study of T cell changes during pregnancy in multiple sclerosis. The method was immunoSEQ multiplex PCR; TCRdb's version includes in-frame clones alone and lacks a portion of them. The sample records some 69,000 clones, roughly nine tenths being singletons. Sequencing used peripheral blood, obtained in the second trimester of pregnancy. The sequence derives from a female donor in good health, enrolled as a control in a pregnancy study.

The CDR3 here is CASSDPLGVNQPQHF. DNA for the CDR3: TGTGCCAGCAGTGACCCGTTGGGAGTGAATCAGCCCCAGCATTTT. The chain uses TRBV2 and TRBJ1-5, with D unresolved. Germline CDR1 SNHLY, CDR2 FYNNEI. Deletions cut 3 bases from V and 4 bases from J, with 13 bases between. This CDR3 comprises 15 residues.